The present TCR beta chain was sequenced within a study of T cells after yellow fever vaccination. In making TCR cDNA, 5'RACE template switching added a universal primer site and UMIs to it. Each CDR3 protein is one row after TCRdb ran MiXCR on the 5' RACE reads. The data hold around 120,000 distinct CDR3 sequences, with roughly 15% observed a single time. The CDR3 is made up of 17 amino acids. Between the trimmed V and J ends, which lost 5 bases and 4 bases, there was a span of 21 bases. Germline V gene lookup returns CDR1 SGHVS and CDR2 FNYEAQ. This clonotype was recorded a few times. The V and J genes are TRBV7-6 and TRBJ2-1; perhaps TRBD1 as D (6 bases). This TCR was sampled from a man between 18 and 29 years old who received the YFV17D yellow fever vaccine. Sequencing used CD8+ T cells sorted from PBMCs, obtained 5 days after the yellow fever booster vaccination. Written as DNA, the CDR3 is TGTGCCAGCAGCCGGGGAACGGACAGTAGATATTACAATGAGCAGTTCTTC. Protein product: CASSRGTDSRYYNEQFF.